Listed below are T cell receptor beta chains from one sample, sequenced in a study of control samples from healthy donors and cancer patients. The data were produced by immunoSEQ multiplex PCR, yet TCRdb's version contains in-frame clones alone and is incomplete. The table shows around 150,000 clones, with about 94% occurring only once. Sequenced: blood. The origin of the receptors is a woman in her 40s in good health. Both conserved end residues are part of each CDR3. D genes are given only for firm matches. Not all rows give a size; the values are once, few, many and, for expanded clones, a class.

d_gene,j_gene,abundance,v_gene,len,CDR3aa,CDR3nt
.,TRBJ1-1,.,TRBV19,13,CASSNNRNTEAFF,TGTGCCAGTAGTAACAACAGGAACACTGAAGCTTTCTTT
.,TRBJ1-1,.,TRBV7-2,12,CASSFSATEAFF,TGTGCCAGCAGCTTTTCCGCGACAGAAGCTTTCTTT
.,TRBJ2-2,.,TRBV19,14,CASRSDRNTGELFF,TGTGCCAGTAGGTCGGACAGAAACACCGGGGAGCTGTTTTTT
.,TRBJ1-1,.,TRBV5-1,11,CASSLDTEAFF,TGCGCCAGCAGCCTGGACACTGAAGCTTTCTTT
.,TRBJ1-1,.,TRBV25-1,13,CASSRGMNTEAFF,TGTGCCAGCAGCCGAGGAATGAACACTGAAGCTTTCTTT
.,TRBJ2-7,.,TRBV12-3/TRBV12-4,12,CASSALYYEQYF,TGTGCCAGCAGCGCCCTCTACTACGAGCAGTACTTC
.,TRBJ1-3,.,TRBV30,11,CAWSQLDTIYF,TGTGCCTGGAGTCAGCTGGACACCATATATTTT
TRBD2,TRBJ2-5,.,TRBV29-1,13,CSARTSGEETQYF,TGCAGCGCCCGGACTAGCGGGGAGGAGACCCAGTACTTC
.,TRBJ2-7,.,TRBV7-9,12,CASSESSYEQYF,TGTGCCAGCAGCGAAAGTAGCTACGAGCAGTACTTC
.,TRBJ2-5,.,TRBV7-9,11,CASSLKETQYF,TGTGCCAGCAGCTTAAAGGAGACCCAGTACTTC
.,TRBJ1-3,once,TRBV12-5,16,CASGLVQGRTGNTIYF,TGTGCTAGTGGTTTGGTACAGGGTAGGACTGGAAACACCATATATTTT
TRBD1,TRBJ1-4,.,TRBV28,16,CASSLSSGTGGEKLFF,TGTGCCAGCAGTCTTTCCTCCGGGACAGGGGGTGAAAAACTGTTTTTT
.,TRBJ2-2,.,TRBV3-1/TRBV3-2,16,CASSHRGRAPTGELFF,TGTGCCAGCAGCCATAGGGGGAGGGCCCCCACCGGGGAGCTGTTTTTT
TRBD1,TRBJ1-2,.,TRBV5-4,14,CASSLARGQDGYTF,TGTGCCAGCAGCTTGGCCAGGGGGCAGGATGGCTACACCTTC
TRBD1,TRBJ1-5,.,TRBV2,15,CASGQGGLNNQPQHF,TGTGCCAGTGGACAGGGAGGACTCAACAATCAGCCCCAGCATTTT
.,TRBJ1-2,.,TRBV5-1,15,CASSLGGRAGYGYTF,TGCGCCAGCAGCTTGGGAGGGAGGGCAGGCTATGGCTACACCTTC
TRBD1,TRBJ2-7,.,TRBV5-1,15,CASSLGSDRGYEQYF,TGCGCCAGCAGCTTGGGGTCGGACAGGGGCTACGAGCAGTACTTC
.,TRBJ2-3,few,TRBV4-3,14,CASSQDPAADTQYF,TGCGCCAGCAGCCAAGACCCCGCAGCTGATACGCAGTATTTT